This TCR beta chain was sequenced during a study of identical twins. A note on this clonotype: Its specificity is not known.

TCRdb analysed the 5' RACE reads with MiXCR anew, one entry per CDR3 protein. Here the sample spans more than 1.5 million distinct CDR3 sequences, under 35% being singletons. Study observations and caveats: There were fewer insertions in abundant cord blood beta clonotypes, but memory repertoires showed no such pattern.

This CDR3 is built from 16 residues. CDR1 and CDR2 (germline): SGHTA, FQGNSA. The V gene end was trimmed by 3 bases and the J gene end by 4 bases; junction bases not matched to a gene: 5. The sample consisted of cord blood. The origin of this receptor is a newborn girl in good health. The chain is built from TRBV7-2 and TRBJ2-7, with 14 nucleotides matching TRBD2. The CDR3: CASSLETSGGGYEQYF. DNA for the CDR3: TGTGCCAGCAGCTTGGAGACTAGCGGGGGGGGTTACGAGCAGTACTTC.